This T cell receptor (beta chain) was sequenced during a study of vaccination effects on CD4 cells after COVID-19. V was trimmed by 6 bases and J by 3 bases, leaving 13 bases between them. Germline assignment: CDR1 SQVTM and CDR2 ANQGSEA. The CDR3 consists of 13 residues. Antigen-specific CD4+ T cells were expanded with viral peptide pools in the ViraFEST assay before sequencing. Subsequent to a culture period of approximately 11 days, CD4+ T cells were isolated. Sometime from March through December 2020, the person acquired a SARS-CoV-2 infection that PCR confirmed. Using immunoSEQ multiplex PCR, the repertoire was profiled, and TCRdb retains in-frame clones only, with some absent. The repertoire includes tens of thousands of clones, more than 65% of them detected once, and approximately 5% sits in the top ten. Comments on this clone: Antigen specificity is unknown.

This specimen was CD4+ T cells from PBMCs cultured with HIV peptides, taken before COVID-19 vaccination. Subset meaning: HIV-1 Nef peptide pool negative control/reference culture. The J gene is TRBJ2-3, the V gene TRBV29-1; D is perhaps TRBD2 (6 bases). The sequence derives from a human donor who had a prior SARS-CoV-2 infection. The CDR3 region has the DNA TGCAGCGTGGGGACTCGTCTGACAGATACGCAGTATTTT. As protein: CSVGTRLTDTQYF.